This T cell receptor beta chain was identified in a study of blood T cell repertoires in COVID-19. Of note for this clone: One end of the junction varies from germline; a read error may be responsible.

TCRdb's copy holds only in-frame clones and misses some; the assay was immunoSEQ multiplex PCR. The table has hundreds of thousands of clones, about 89% seen once; the top ten hold around 1.3%. The CDR3 runs 17 residues. Germline values: CDR1 MNHEY, CDR2 SMNVEV (reference sequence). The source of this sequence is a man in his forties with acute or convalescent COVID-19. Sequenced material: peripheral blood. The J gene is TRBJ2-1, the V gene TRBV27; 11 bases fit TRBD2. As DNA, the CDR3 is TGTGCCAGCAGTTTATCCCCCGGGACTAGCGGACTGAATGAGCTGTTCTTC. Protein: CASSLSPGTSGLNELFF.